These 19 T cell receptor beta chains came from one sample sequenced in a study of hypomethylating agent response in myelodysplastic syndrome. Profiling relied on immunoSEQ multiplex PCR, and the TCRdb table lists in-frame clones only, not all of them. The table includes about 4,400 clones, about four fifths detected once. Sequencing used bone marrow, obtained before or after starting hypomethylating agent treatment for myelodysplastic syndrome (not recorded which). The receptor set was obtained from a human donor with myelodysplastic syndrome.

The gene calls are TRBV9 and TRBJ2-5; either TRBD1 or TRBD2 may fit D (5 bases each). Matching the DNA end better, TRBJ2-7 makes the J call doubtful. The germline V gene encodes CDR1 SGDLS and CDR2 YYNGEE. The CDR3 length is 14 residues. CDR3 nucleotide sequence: TGTGCCAGCAGCTTCGGGACCCCGTCCTACGAGCAGTACTTC. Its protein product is CASSFGTPSYEQYF.

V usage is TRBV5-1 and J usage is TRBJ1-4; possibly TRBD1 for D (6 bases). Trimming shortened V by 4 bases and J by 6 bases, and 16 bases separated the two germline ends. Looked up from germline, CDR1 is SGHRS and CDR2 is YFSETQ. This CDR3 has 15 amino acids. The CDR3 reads CASSEEGGPDEKLFF. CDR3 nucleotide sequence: TGCGCCAGCAGCGAAGAGGGGGGGCCCGATGAAAAACTGTTTTTT.

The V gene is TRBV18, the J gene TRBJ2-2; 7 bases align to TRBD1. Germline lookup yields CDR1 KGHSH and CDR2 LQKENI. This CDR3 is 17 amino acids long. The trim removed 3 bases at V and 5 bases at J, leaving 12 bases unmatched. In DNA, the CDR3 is TGTGCCAGCTCACCGTGGACAGGCGCGGAGGTTACCGGGGAGCTGTTTTTT. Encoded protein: CASSPWTGAEVTGELFF.

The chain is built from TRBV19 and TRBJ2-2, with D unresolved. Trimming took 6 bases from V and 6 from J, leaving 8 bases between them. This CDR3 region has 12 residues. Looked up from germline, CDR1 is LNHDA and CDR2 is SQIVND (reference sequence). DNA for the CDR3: TGTGCCAGTAGGCCCGGGCCCGGGGAGCTGTTTTTT. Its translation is CASRPGPGELFF.

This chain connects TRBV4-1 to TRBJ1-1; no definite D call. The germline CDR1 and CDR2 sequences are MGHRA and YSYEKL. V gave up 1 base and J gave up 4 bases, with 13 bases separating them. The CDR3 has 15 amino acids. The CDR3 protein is CASSQASPAVTEAFF. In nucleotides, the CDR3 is TGCGCCAGCAGCCAAGCCAGTCCGGCCGTCACTGAAGCTTTCTTT.

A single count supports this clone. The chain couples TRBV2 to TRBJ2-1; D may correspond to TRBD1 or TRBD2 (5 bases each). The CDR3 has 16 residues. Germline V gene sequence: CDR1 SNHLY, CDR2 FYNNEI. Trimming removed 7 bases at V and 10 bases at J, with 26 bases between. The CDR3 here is CASTPQDSKLGVEQFF. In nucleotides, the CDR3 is TGTGCCAGCACTCCCCAAGACTCCAAACTGGGGGTGGAGCAGTTCTTC.

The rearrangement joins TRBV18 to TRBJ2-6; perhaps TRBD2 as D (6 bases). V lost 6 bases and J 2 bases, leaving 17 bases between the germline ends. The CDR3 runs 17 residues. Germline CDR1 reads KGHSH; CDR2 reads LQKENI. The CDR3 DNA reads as TGTGCCAGCTCTCCCTACTACGGGGGTACTGGGGCCAACGTCCTGACTTTC. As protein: CASSPYYGGTGANVLTF.

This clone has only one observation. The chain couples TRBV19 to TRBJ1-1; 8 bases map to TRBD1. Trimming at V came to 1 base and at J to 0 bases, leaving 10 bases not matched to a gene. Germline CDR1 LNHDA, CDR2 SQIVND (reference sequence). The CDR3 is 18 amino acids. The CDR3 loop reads CASSIGQLRDRMNTEAFF. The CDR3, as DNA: TGTGCCAGTAGTATAGGACAACTCCGGGACAGGATGAACACTGAAGCTTTCTTT.

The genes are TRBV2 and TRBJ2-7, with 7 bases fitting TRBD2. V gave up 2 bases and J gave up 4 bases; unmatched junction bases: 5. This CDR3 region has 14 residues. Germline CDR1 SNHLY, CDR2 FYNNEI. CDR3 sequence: CASSEIPSGYEQYF. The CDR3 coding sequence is TGTGCCAGCAGTGAAATCCCTAGCGGTTACGAGCAGTACTTC. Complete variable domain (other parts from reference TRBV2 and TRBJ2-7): EPEVTQTPSHQVTQMGQEVILRCVPISNHLYFYWYRQILGQKVEFLVSFYNNEISEKSEIFDDQFSVERPDGSNFTLKIRSTKLEDSAMYFCASSEIPSGYEQYFGPGTRLTVT.

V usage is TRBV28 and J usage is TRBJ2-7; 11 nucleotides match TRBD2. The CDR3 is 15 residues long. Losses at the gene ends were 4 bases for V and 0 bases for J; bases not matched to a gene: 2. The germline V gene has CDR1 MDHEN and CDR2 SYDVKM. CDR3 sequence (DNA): TGTGCCAGCAGTTCTAGCGGGAGGCCCTCCTACGAGCAGTACTTC. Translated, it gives CASSSSGRPSYEQYF.

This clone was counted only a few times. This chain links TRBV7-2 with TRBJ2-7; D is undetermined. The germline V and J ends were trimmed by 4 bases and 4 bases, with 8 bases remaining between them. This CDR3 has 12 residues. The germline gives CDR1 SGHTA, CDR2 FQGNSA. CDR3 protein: CASSSAWYEQYF. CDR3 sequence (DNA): TGTGCCAGCAGCTCTGCGTGGTACGAGCAGTACTTC.

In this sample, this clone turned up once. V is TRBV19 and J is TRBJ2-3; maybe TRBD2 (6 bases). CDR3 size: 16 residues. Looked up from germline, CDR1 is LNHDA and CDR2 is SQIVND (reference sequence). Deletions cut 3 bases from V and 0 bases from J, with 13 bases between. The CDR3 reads CASSMSGGISTDTQYF. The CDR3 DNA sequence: TGTGCCAGTAGTATGAGCGGCGGGATTAGCACAGATACGCAGTATTTT.

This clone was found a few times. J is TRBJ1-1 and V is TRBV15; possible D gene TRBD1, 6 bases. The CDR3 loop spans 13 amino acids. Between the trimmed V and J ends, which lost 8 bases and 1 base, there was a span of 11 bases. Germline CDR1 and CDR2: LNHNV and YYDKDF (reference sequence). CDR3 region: CATRTEPNTEAFF. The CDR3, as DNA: TGTGCCACCCGGACAGAGCCGAACACTGAAGCTTTCTTT. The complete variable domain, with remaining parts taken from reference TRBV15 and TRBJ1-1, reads DAMVIQNPRYQVTQFGKPVTLSCSQTLNHNVMYWYQQKSSQAPKLLFHYYDKDFNNEADTPDNFQSRRPNTSFCFLDIRSPGLGDTAMYLCATRTEPNTEAFFGQGTRLTVV.

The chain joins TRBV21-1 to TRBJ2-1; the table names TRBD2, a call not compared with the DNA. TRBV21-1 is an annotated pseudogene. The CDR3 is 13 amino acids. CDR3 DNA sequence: TGTGCCAGCAGAGGAGCGGTCGACAATGAGCAGTTCTTC. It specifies CASRGAVDNEQFF.

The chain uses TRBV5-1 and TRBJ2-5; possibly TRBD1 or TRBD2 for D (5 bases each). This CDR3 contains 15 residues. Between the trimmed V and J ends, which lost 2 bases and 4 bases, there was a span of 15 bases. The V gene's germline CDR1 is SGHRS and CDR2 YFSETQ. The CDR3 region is CASSLTGTPGETQYF. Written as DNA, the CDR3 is TGCGCCAGCAGCTTAACCGGGACGCCCGGAGAGACCCAGTACTTC.

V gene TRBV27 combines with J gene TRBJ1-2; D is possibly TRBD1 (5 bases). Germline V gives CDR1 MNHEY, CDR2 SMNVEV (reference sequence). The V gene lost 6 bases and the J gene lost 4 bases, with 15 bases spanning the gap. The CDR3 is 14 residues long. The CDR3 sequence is CASSARREGYGYTF. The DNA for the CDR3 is TGTGCCAGCAGCGCCCGCAGGGAGGGCTATGGCTACACCTTC.

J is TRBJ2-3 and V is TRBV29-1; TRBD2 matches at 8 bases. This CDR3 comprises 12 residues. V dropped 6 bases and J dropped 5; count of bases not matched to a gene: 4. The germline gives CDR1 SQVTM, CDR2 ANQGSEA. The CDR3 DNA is TGCAGCGTCGGGAGGGCCAAAGATACGCAGTATTTT. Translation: CSVGRAKDTQYF.

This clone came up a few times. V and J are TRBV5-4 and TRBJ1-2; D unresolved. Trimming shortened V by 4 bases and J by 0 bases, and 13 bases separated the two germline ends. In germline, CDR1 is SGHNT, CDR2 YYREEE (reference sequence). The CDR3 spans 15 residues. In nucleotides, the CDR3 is TGTGCCAGCAGCGATCCAGACAACGCTAACTATGGCTACACCTTC. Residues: CASSDPDNANYGYTF.

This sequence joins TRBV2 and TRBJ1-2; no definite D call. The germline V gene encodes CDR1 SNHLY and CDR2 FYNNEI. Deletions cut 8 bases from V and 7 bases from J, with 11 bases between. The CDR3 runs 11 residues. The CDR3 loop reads CASPGQGGYTF. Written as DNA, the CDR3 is TGTGCCAGCCCCGGTCAAGGTGGCTACACCTTC.